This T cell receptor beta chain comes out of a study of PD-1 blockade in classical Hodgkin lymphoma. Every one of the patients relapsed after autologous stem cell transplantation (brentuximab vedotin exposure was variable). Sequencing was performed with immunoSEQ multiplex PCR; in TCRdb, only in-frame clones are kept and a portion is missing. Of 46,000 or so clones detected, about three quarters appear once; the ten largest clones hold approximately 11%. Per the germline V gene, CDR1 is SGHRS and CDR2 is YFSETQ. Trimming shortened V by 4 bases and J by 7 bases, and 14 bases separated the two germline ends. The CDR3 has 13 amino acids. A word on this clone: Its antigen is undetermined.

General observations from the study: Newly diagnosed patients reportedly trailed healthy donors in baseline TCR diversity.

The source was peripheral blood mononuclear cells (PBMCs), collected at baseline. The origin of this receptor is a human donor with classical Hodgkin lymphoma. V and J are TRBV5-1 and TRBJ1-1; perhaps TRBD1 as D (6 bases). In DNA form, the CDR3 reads TGCGCCAGCAGCCTACAGGGAAGGGGTGAAGCTTTCTTT. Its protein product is CASSLQGRGEAFF.